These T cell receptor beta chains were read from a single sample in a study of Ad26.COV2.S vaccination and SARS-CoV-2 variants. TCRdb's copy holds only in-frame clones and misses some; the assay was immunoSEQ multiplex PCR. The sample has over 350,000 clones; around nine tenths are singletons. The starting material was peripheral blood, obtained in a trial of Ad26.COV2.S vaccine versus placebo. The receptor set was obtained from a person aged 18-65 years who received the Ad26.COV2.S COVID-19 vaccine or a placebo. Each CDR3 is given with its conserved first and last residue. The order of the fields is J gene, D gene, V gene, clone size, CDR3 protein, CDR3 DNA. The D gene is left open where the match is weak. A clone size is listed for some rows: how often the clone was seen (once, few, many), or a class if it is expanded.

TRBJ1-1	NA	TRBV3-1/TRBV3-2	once	CASSQWAAGYTEAFF	TGTGCCAGCAGCCAATGGGCCGCTGGGTACACTGAAGCTTTCTTT
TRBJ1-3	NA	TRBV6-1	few	CASSEVRGAGNTIYF	TGTGCCAGCAGTGAAGTTCGGGGGGCTGGAAACACCATATATTTT
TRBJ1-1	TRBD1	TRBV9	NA	CASSEVFDRGLTEAFF	TGTGCCAGCAGTGAGGTGTTTGACAGGGGGCTCACTGAAGCTTTCTTT
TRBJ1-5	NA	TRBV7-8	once	CASSLEGEYQPQHF	TGTGCCAGCAGCTTAGAAGGGGAATATCAGCCCCAGCATTTT
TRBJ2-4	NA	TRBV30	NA	CAWSYRTLGSYF	TGTGCCTGGAGTTATCGGACGCTGGGGTCGTACTTC
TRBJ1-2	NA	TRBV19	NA	CASRYIGENYGYTF	TGTGCCAGTAGGTACATAGGAGAGAACTATGGCTACACCTTC
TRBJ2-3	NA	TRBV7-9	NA	CASSMTGTSTDTQYF	TGTGCCAGCAGCATGACAGGGACTAGCACAGATACGCAGTATTTT
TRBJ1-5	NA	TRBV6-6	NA	CASSRDGDNQPQHF	TGTGCCAGCAGTCGGGACGGAGACAATCAGCCCCAGCATTTT
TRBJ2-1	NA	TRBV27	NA	CASSTLYNEQFF	TGTGCCAGCAGTACACTATACAATGAGCAGTTCTTC
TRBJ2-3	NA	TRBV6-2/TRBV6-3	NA	CASSLGAFDTQYF	TGTGCCAGCAGTTTGGGGGCGTTCGATACGCAGTATTTT
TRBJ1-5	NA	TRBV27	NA	CASSSSEAPGPQHF	TGTGCCAGCAGCTCCTCGGAAGCCCCGGGGCCCCAGCATTTT
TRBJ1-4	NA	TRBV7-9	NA	CASSLTRADEKLFF	TGTGCCAGCAGCTTAACCAGGGCGGACGAAAAACTGTTTTTT
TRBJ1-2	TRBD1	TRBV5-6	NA	CASSGNPGQGIHTF	TGTGCCAGCAGCGGAAACCCGGGACAGGGGATCCACACCTTC
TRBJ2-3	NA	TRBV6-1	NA	CASSESSPQSQYF	TGTGCCAGCAGTGAATCGAGCCCTCAGTCGCAGTATTTT
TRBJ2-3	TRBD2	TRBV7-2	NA	CASSWGLAGGSDTQYF	TGTGCCAGCAGCTGGGGACTAGCGGGGGGGTCAGATACGCAGTATTTT
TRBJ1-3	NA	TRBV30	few	CAWMDSGNTIYF	TGTGCCTGGATGGACAGTGGAAACACCATATATTTT
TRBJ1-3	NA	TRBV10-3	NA	CAITGAVISGNTIYF	TGTGCCATCACAGGCGCAGTTATCTCTGGAAACACCATATATTTT
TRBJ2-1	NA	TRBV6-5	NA	CASSYSGQSYNEQFF	TGTGCCAGCAGTTACTCAGGACAGTCCTACAATGAGCAGTTCTTC
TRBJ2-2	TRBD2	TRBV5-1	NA	CASSLIVAGTSGVQTGELFF	TGCGCCAGCAGCTTGATCGTAGCCGGGACTAGCGGGGTTCAAACCGGGGAGCTGTTTTTT
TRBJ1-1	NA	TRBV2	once	CASSEQGYTEAFF	TGTGCCAGCAGTGAACAGGGATATACTGAAGCTTTCTTT
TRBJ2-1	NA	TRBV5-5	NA	CASSLYQGTVNEQFF	TGTGCCAGCAGCTTGTATCAGGGGACGGTCAATGAGCAGTTCTTC
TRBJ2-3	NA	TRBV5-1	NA	CASSQQTDTQYF	TGCGCCAGCAGCCAACAGACAGATACGCAGTATTTT